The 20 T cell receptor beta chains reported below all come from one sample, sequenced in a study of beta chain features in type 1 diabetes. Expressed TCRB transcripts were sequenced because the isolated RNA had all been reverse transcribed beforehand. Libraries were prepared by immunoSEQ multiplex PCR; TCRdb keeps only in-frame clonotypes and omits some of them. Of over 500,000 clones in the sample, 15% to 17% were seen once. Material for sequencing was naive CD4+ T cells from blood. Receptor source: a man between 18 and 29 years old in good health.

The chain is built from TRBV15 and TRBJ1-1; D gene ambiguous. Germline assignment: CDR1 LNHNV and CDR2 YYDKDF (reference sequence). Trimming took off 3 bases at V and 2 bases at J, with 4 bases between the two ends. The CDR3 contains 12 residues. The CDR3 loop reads CATSSLNTEAFF. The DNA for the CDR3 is TGTGCCACCAGCAGCCTCAACACTGAAGCTTTCTTT. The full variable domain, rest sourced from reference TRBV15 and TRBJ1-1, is DAMVIQNPRYQVTQFGKPVTLSCSQTLNHNVMYWYQQKSSQAPKLLFHYYDKDFNNEADTPDNFQSRRPNTSFCFLDIRSPGLGDTAMYLCATSSLNTEAFFGQGTRLTVV.

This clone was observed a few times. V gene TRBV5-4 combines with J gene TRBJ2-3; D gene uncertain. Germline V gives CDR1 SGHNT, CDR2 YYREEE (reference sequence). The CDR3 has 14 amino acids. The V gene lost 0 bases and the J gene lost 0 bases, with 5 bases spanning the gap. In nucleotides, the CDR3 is TGTGCCAGCAGCTTGGAATCTAGCACAGATACGCAGTATTTT. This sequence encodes CASSLESSTDTQYF. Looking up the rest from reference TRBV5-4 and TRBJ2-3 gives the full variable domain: ETGVTQSPTHLIKTRGQQVTLRCSSQSGHNTVSWYQQALGQGPQFIFQYYREEENGRGNFPPRFSGLQFPNYSSELNVNALELDDSALYLCASSLESSTDTQYFGPGTRLTVL.

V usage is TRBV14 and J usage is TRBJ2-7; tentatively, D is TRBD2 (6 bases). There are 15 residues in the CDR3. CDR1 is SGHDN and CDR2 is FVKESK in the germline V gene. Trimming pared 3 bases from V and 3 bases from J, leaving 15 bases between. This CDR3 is CASSQMRDSHYEQYF. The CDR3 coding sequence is TGTGCCAGCAGCCAGATGCGGGATTCCCACTACGAGCAGTACTTC.

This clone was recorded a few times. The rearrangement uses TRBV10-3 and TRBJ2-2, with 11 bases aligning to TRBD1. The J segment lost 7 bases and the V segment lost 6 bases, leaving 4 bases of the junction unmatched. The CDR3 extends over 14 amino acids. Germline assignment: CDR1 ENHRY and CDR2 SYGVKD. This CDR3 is CAIRRTGGGGELFF. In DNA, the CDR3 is TGTGCCATCAGACGGACAGGGGGCGGCGGGGAGCTGTTTTTT.

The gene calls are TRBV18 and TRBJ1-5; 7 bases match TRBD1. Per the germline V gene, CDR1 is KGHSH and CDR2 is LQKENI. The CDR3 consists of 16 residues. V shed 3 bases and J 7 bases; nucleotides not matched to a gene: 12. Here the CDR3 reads CASSPPLAGGWQPQHF. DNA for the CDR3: TGTGCCAGCTCACCTCCCCTTGCAGGGGGATGGCAGCCCCAGCATTTT.

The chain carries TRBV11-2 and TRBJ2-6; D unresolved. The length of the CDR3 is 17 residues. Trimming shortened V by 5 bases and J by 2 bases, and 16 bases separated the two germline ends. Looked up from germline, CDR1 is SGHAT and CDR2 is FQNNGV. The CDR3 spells CASSIAPGPPGANVLTF. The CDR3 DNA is TGTGCCAGCAGCATCGCGCCCGGTCCACCTGGGGCCAACGTCCTGACTTTC.

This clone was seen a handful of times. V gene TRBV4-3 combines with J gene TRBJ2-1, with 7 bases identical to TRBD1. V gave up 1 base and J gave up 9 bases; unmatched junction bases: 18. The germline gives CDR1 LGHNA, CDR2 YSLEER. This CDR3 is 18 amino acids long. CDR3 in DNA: TGCGCCAGCAGCCAAGCCCCCTTTACAGGGGATCGTTTCACTGAGCAGTTCTTC. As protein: CASSQAPFTGDRFTEQFF.

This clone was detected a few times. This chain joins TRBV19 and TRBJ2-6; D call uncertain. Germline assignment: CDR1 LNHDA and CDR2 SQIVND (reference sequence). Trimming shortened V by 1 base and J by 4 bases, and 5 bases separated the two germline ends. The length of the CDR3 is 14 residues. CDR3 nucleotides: TGTGCCAGTAGTATAGGGAACGGGGCCAACGTCCTGACTTTC. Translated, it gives CASSIGNGANVLTF.

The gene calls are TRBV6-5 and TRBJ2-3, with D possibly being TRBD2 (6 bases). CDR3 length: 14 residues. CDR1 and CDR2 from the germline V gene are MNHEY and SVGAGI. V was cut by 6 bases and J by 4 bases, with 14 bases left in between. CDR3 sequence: CASRSGLGPDTQYF. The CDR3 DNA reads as TGTGCCAGCAGAAGCGGGTTGGGGCCAGATACGCAGTATTTT.

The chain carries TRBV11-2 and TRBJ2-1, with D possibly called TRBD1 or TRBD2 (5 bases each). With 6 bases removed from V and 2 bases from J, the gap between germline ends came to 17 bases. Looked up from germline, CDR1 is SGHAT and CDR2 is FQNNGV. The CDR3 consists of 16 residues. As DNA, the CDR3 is TGTGCCAGCAGTCCTCTCGGGACCGCCCCCTACAATGAGCAGTTCTTC. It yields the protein CASSPLGTAPYNEQFF.

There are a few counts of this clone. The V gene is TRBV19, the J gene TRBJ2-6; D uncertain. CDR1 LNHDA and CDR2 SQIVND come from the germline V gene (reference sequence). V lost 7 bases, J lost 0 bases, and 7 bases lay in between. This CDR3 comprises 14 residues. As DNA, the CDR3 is TGTGCCAGTAATGTGCTCTCTGGGGCCAACGTCCTGACTTTC. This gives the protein CASNVLSGANVLTF.

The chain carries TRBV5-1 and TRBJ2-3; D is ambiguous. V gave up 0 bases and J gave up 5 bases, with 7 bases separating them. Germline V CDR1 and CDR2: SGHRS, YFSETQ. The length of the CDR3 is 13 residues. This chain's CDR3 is CASSLARRDTQYF. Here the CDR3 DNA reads TGCGCCAGCAGCTTGGCCCGTAGAGATACGCAGTATTTT.

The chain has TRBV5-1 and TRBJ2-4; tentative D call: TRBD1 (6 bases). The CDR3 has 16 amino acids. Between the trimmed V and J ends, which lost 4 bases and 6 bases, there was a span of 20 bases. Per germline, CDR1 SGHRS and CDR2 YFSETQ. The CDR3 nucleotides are TGCGCCAGCAGCACCGGGACAACACCTCGGACAAACATTCAGTACTTC. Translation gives CASSTGTTPRTNIQYF.

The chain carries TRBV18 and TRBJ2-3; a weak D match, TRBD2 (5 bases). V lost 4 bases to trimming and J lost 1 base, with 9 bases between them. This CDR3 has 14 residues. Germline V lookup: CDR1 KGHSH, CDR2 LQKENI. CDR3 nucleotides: TGTGCCAGCTCACTCCGGGGTCGCACAGATACGCAGTATTTT. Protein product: CASSLRGRTDTQYF.

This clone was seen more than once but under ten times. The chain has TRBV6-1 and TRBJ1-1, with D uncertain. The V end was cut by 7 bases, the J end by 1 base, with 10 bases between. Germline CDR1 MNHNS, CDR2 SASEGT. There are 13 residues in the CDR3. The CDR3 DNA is TGTGCCAGCAAGGGAGGGCAGAACACTGAAGCTTTCTTT. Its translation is CASKGGQNTEAFF.

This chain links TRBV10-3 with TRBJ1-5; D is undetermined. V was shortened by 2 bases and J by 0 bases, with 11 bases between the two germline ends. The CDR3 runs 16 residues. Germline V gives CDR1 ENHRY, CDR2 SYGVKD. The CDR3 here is CAISEGGINSNQPQHF. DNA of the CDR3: TGTGCCATCAGTGAGGGCGGAATTAATAGCAATCAGCCCCAGCATTTT.

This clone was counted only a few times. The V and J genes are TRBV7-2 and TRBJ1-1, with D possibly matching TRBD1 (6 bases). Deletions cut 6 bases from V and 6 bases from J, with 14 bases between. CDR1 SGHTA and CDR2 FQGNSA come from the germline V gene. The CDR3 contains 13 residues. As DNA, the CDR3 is TGTGCCAGCAGAGGACAGAGGGTCGCTGAAGCTTTCTTT. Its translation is CASRGQRVAEAFF.

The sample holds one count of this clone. In DNA form, the CDR3 reads TGCGCCAGCAGCTTGGAAGGAGACTTATATGGCTACACCTTC. Protein sequence: CASSLEGDLYGYTF. V and J are TRBV5-1 and TRBJ1-2; D remains unclear. Germline CDR1 and CDR2: SGHRS and YFSETQ. The CDR3 runs 14 residues. V shed 0 bases and J shed 5 bases, with 11 bases lying between them. Variable domain in full (rest from reference TRBV5-1 and TRBJ1-2): KAGVTQTPRYLIKTRGQQVTLSCSPISGHRSVSWYQQTPGQGLQFLFEYFSETQRNKGNFPGRFSGRQFSNSRSEMNVSTLELGDSALYLCASSLEGDLYGYTFGSGTRLTVV.

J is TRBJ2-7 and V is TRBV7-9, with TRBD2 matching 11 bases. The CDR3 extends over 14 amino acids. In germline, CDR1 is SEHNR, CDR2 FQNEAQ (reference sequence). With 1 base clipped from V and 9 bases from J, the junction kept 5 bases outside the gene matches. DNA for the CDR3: TGTGCCAGCAGCTTAGAGACTAGCGGGAACGGGCAGTACTTC. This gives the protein CASSLETSGNGQYF.

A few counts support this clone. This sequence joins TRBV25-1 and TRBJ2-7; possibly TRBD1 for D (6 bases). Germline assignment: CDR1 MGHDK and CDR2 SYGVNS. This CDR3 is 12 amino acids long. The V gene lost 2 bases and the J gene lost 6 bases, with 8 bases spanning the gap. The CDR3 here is CASSERGSEQYF. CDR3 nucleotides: TGTGCCAGCAGTGAAAGGGGGAGCGAGCAGTACTTC.